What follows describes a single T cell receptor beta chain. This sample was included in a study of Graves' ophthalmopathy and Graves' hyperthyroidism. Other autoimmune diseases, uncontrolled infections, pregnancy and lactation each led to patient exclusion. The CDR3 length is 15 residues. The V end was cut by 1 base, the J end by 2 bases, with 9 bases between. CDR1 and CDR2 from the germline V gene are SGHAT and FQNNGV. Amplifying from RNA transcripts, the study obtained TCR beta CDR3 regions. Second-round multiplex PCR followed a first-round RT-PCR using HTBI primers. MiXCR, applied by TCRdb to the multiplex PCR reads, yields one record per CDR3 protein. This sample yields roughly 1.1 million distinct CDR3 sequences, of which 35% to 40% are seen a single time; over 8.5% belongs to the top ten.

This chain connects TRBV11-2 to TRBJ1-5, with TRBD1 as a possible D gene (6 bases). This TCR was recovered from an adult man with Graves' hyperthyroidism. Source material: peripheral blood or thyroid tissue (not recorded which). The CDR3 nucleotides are TGTGCCAGCAGCTTAGGGGGGCATGGCAATCAGCCCCAGCATTTT. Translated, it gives CASSLGGHGNQPQHF.